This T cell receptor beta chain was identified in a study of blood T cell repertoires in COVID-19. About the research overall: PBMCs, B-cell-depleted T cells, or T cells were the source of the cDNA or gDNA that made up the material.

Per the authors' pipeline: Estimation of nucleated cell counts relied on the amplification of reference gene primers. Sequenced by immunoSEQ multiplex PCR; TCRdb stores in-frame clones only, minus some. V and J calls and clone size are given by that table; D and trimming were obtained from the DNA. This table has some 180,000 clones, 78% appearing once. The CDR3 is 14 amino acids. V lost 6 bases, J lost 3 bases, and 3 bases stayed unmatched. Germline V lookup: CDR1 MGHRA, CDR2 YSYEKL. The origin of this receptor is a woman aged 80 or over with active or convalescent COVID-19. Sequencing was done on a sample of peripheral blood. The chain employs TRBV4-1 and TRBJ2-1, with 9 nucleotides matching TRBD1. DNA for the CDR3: TGCGCCAGCAGGGGACAGGGACGCTACAATGAGCAGTTCTTC. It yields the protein CASRGQGRYNEQFF.